Listed here are 12 T cell receptor beta chains from one sample, sequenced in a study of blood T cell repertoires in COVID-19. Sequencing was performed with immunoSEQ multiplex PCR; in TCRdb, only in-frame clones are kept and a portion is missing. The sample contains 130,000 or so clones, roughly 83% of which appear only once. The sequenced sample consisted of peripheral blood. The receptors here all came from a woman between 70 and 85 years old with COVID-19, enrolled during active disease.

This clone was seen only a few times. The chain carries TRBV6-4 and TRBJ1-5; D is undetermined. Germline lookup yields CDR1 MRHNA and CDR2 SNTAGT. This CDR3 spans 13 amino acids. The V end lost 3 bases, the J end lost 6 bases, and 9 bases lay between the germline ends. The CDR3 bases are TGTGCCAGCAGTGAAAGGTGGAGTCAGCCCCAGCATTTT. As protein: CASSERWSQPQHF.

This clone appeared once. V usage is TRBV6-2 or TRBV6-3 and J usage is TRBJ1-2, with TRBD1 as a possible D gene (6 bases). Germline V gene lookup returns CDR1 MNHEY and CDR2 SVGEGT. V dropped 2 bases and J dropped 4 bases, with 17 bases sitting between them. The CDR3 totals 16 residues. For the CDR3, the DNA is TGTGCCAGCAGTTACCCTCCCGACAGGACTTCCTATGGCTACACCTTC. Amino acids: CASSYPPDRTSYGYTF.

The V gene is TRBV6-5, the J gene TRBJ2-7, with D possibly being TRBD2 (7 bases). CDR1 MNHEY and CDR2 SVGAGI come from the germline V gene. The CDR3 runs 13 residues. Between the trimmed V and J ends, which lost 10 bases and 3 bases, there was a span of 16 bases. This chain's CDR3 is CATQGGGLYEQYF. In DNA form, the CDR3 reads TGTGCCACCCAGGGAGGGGGACTCTACGAGCAGTACTTC.

The V and J genes are TRBV5-6 and TRBJ2-7, with TRBD1 identical over 12 bases. Germline loops: CDR1 SGHDT, CDR2 YYEEEE. The CDR3 spans 14 residues. After removal of 3 bases from V and 7 bases from J, the junction contained 5 bases not matched to a gene. The CDR3 spells CASSYGTGGSEQYF. In DNA form, the CDR3 reads TGTGCCAGCAGCTACGGGACAGGGGGCAGTGAGCAGTACTTC.

This rearrangement joins TRBV14 to TRBJ2-3, with 9 bases lining up with TRBD2. The V gene end was trimmed by 6 bases and the J gene end by 4 bases; junction bases not matched to a gene: 8. The CDR3 spans 15 residues. Germline V gene lookup returns CDR1 SGHDN and CDR2 FVKESK. The DNA for the CDR3 is TGTGCCAGCAGAAACAGCGGGGGGCCCCCAGATACGCAGTATTTT. Translated: CASRNSGGPPDTQYF.

The CDR3 loop is CASRRYRAAGNTIYF. CDR3 DNA sequence: TGTGCCAGCAGGCGATACAGGGCTGCTGGAAACACCATATATTTT. The chain combines TRBV6-5 with TRBJ1-3, with a possible D match to TRBD1 (6 bases). The germline gives CDR1 MNHEY, CDR2 SVGAGI. CDR3 length: 15 amino acids. The V gene lost 6 bases and the J gene lost 2 bases, with 14 bases spanning the gap.

The chain carries TRBV5-1 and TRBJ2-3; a weak D match, TRBD1 (6 bases). Trimming removed 2 bases from V and 0 bases from J, with 10 bases in between. CDR1 SGHRS and CDR2 YFSETQ come from the germline V gene. The CDR3 spans 15 residues. DNA for the CDR3: TGCGCCAGCAGCTTACAGGGATCTAGCACAGATACGCAGTATTTT. Encoded protein: CASSLQGSSTDTQYF.

V and J are TRBV12-3 or TRBV12-4 and TRBJ2-5, with D possibly being TRBD1 (6 bases). This CDR3 comprises 13 residues. The ends were cut back, 3 bases at V and 5 bases at J, with 10 bases in the middle. The DNA of the CDR3 is TGTGCCAGCAGTTTCGCAGGGGTTGAGACCCAGTACTTC. Translated: CASSFAGVETQYF.

This clone was observed once. V gene TRBV6-1 combines with J gene TRBJ1-2; 8 bases map to TRBD1. The junction had 6 bases not matched to a gene; V was cut back by 2 bases and J by 4 bases. The CDR3 sequence is 15 residues long. Per the germline V gene, CDR1 is MNHNS and CDR2 is SASEGT. The CDR3 region is CASSESQGAAYGYTF. DNA of the CDR3: TGTGCCAGCAGTGAAAGTCAGGGGGCTGCCTATGGCTACACCTTC.

The chain couples TRBV19 to TRBJ1-2; D is unclear. Per the germline V gene, CDR1 is LNHDA and CDR2 is SQIVND (reference sequence). The CDR3 extends over 11 amino acids. V was trimmed by 4 bases and J by 13 bases, leaving 13 bases between them. CDR3 DNA sequence: TGTGCCAGTAGTACCCCTCGAGGATTCACCTTC. It is translated as CASSTPRGFTF. Looking up the rest from reference TRBV19 and TRBJ1-2 gives the full variable domain: DGGITQSPKYLFRKEGQNVTLSCEQNLNHDAMYWYRQDPGQGLRLIYYSQIVNDFQKGDIAEGYSVSREKKESFPLTVTSAQKNPTAFYLCASSTPRGFTFGSGTRLTVV.

The chain joins TRBV20-1 to TRBJ2-7; possible D gene TRBD2, 5 bases. CDR3 length: 11 amino acids. V dropped 5 bases and J dropped 3 bases, with 8 bases sitting between them. Germline V lookup: CDR1 DFQATT, CDR2 SNEGSKA (reference sequence). CDR3 DNA sequence: TGCAGTGCTCGGCGGGTCTACGAGCAGTACTTC. Amino acids: CSARRVYEQYF.

The CDR3 DNA follows: TGTGCCAGCAGCCCAACAGGGGCGGGGGAAAAACTGTTTTTT. It specifies CASSPTGAGEKLFF. This chain joins TRBV7-9 and TRBJ1-4, with TRBD1 identical over 7 bases. Germline V gene sequence: CDR1 SEHNR, CDR2 FQNEAQ (reference sequence). Germline trimming cut 5 bases from V and 8 bases from J; bases unmatched to any gene: 8. This CDR3 has 14 amino acids.